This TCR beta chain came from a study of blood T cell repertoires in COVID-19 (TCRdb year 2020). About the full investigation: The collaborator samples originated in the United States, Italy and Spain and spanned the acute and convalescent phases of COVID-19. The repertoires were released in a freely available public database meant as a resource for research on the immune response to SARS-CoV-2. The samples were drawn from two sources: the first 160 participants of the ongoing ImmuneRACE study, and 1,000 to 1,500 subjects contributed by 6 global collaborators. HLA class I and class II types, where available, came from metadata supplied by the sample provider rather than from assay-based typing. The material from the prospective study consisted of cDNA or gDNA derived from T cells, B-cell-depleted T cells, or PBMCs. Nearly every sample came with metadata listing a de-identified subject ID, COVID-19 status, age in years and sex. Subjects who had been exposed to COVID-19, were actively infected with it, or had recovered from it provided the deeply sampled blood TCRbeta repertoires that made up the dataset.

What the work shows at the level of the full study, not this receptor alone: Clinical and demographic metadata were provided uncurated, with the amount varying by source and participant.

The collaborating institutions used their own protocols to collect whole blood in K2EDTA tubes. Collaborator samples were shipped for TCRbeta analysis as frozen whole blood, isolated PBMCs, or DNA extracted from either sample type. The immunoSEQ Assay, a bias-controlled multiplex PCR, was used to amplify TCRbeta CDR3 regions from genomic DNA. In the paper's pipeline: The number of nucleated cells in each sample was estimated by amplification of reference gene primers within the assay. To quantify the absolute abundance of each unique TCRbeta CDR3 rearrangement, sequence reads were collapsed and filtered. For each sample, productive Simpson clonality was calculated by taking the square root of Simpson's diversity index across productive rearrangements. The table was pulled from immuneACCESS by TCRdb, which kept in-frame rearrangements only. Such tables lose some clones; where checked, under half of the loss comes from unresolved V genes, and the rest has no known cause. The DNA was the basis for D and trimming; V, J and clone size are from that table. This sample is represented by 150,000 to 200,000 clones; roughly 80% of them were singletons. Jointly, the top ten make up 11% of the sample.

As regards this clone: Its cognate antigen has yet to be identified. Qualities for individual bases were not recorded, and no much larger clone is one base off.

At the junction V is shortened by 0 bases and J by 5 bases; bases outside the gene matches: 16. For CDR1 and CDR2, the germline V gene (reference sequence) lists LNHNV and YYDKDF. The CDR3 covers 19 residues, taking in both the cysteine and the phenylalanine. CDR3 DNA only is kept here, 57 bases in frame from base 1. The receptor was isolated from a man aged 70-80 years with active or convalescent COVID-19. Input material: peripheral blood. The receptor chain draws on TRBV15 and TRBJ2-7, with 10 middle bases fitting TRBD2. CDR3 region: CATSRDPIRLAGDLNEQYF. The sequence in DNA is TGTGCCACCAGCAGAGATCCTATCCGGCTAGCGGGAGATTTAAACGAGCAGTACTTC.